This T cell receptor beta chain originates from a study of cytomegalovirus exposure and HLA in healthy donors. Study context: HLA-typed donors were the source of about 81 million unique TCRs held in an early data release. Across some 400 genotyped donors, more than 75% landed in the Caucasian-associated ancestry cluster.

Regarding this clone: Its antigen remains unknown.

CDR1 is SGDLS and CDR2 is YYNGEE in the germline V gene. Trimming took 0 bases from V and 4 from J; bases not matched to a gene: 5. This CDR3 contains 18 residues. The PCR made use of 60 Vbeta and 13 Jbeta primers. Libraries were prepared by immunoSEQ multiplex PCR; TCRdb keeps only in-frame clonotypes and omits some of them. The sample includes approximately 120,000 clones, over 70% of them seen just once. Study-wide results and caveats: Despite most TCR sequences being rare, some public TCRs occurred in many donors. Immune exposure was documented only through CMV serostatus.

This clonotype was sampled from a man in his forties in good health and CMV-seropositive. The chain combines TRBV9 with TRBJ2-2, with 14 bases identical to TRBD2. The specimen sequenced was PBMCs. The CDR3 reads CASSVGLAGGHGTGELFF. In DNA, the CDR3 is TGTGCCAGCAGCGTAGGACTAGCGGGAGGGCACGGCACCGGGGAGCTGTTTTTT. The whole variable domain, filled in from reference TRBV9 and TRBJ2-2, reads DSGVTQTPKHLITATGQRVTLRCSPRSGDLSVYWYQQSLDQGLQFLIQYYNGEERAKGNILERFSAQQFPDLHSELNLSSLELGDSALYFCASSVGLAGGHGTGELFFGEGSRLTVL.